This T cell receptor (beta chain) was captured by sequencing in a study of PD-1 blockade in classical Hodgkin lymphoma. Overall study context: Nivolumab dosing for patients was 3 mg/kg, administered intravenously every 2 weeks. General study results and limits: Exclusion removed patients who began nivolumab under 1 year after ASCT. The diversity seen at baseline in complete responders resembled that of newly diagnosed patients. Whatever underlies the repertoire differences (possibly disease activity or prior therapy) remains undefined.

The CDR3 length is 14 residues. The V gene's germline CDR1 is SGHNT and CDR2 YYREEE (reference sequence). The ends were cut back, 9 bases at V and 2 bases at J, with 17 bases in the middle. In the case of this clone: No antigen is known for it.

All the patients suffered relapse after autologous stem cell transplantation, and brentuximab vedotin exposure differed. TCRdb keeps only in-frame clones here, not all; method: immunoSEQ multiplex PCR. This table has around 18,000 clones, 70% to 80% appearing once. This rearrangement joins TRBV5-4 to TRBJ1-2; D remains unclear. The sample consisted of peripheral blood mononuclear cells (PBMCs), taken before the second cycle of nivolumab. The TCR sequence derives from a human donor with classical Hodgkin lymphoma. The CDR3 sequence is CATTGRRGNYGYTF. The DNA of the CDR3 is TGTGCCACCACCGGGCGAAGAGGGAACTATGGCTACACCTTC.